This T cell receptor (beta chain) was sequenced in a study of T-cell memory formation after mild COVID-19. 5'RACE, which relied on constant-segment primers, yielded TCR alpha and TCR beta cDNA libraries carrying sample barcodes and UMIs. From the 5' RACE reads, TCRdb called clonotypes with MiXCR, one entry per CDR3 protein. This table has about 150,000 distinct CDR3 sequences, over 15% appearing once. The V end was cut by 5 bases, the J end by 0 bases, with 7 bases between. This CDR3 region has 12 residues. Germline lookup yields CDR1 DFQATT and CDR2 SNEGSKA (reference sequence). This clonotype was found a few times. What it recognizes is unknown. Whole-study findings and limits: Whereas later expanders leaned CD4+, clones contracting day 15 to 85 showed a balanced CD4/CD8 makeup. Memory sampled before infection contained some responding clones, suggesting cross-reactive memory joined. Contracting CD8+ clones were enriched in EMRA, CD4+ mainly in CM and EM.

J is TRBJ2-5 and V is TRBV20-1; D uncertain. This receptor was obtained from an adult woman who had mild COVID-19 (a few samples of this study predate the infection). Cell type and time point are not known. Sequenced: PBMCs or a T cell subset sorted from them (not recorded which). CDR3 in DNA: TGCAGTGCTCCAGGATACCAAGAGACCCAGTACTTC. Its protein is CSAPGYQETQYF.